One and the same sample provided the 18 T cell receptor beta chains below, sequenced in a study of tumor-infiltrating lymphocytes in primary liver carcinoma. Researchers generated TCR beta cDNA from roughly 520 ng of total RNA, relying on a constant-region primer. Employing slightly modified ARM-PCR, three nested multiplex PCR rounds were run, and these gave rise to the TCR beta libraries. It was with TRBV1-TRBV30 forward primers and a C-beta reverse primer that the first two PCR rounds were run, at 10 cycles each. Via MiXCR, TCRdb re-called the multiplex PCR reads, giving one row per CDR3 protein. The sample lists hundreds of thousands of distinct CDR3 sequences; approximately 58% were seen once. Blood RNA originated from unsorted whole blood, with germline DNA additionally extracted. Sample: peripheral blood. These receptors were taken from a woman in her 30s with primary liver carcinoma and hepatitis B virus infection.

J is TRBJ1-2 and V is TRBV28; 10 bases map to TRBD1. CDR1 and CDR2 (germline): MDHEN, SYDVKM. V lost 5 bases and J lost 4; bases outside the gene matches: 10. This CDR3 spans 16 amino acids. The CDR3 region has the DNA TGTGCCAGCAGTCTTCCCCCGGGACAGGGGCCCTATGGCTACACCTTC. This codes for CASSLPPGQGPYGYTF.

This clonotype has a count of ten or more. This chain joins TRBV12-3 or TRBV12-4 and TRBJ1-1; the D is unclear. The V and J ends lost 5 bases and 6 bases respectively, with 1 base between them. This CDR3 contains 9 residues. Here the CDR3 reads CASSAEAFF. DNA of the CDR3: TGTGCCAGCAGTGCTGAAGCTTTCTTT.

With respect to this clonotype: A junction boundary mismatches the germline segment, possibly from a read error. The chain has TRBV11-2 and TRBJ2-5, with D perhaps matching TRBD1 (6 bases). CDR3 length equals 15 residues. CDR1 SGHAT and CDR2 FQNNGV come from the germline V gene. CDR3 in amino acids: CANSGARGYQETQYF. Here the CDR3 DNA reads TGTGCCAACAGCGGAGCGAGGGGGTACCAAGAGACCCAGTACTTC.

Comment on this clonotype: The conserved phenylalanine or tryptophan normally closing the CDR3 is absent here, so this likely arose from a read error. The chain has TRBV11-2 and TRBJ2-7; D possibly uses TRBD1 or TRBD2 (8 bases each). Trimming took off 6 bases at V and 2 bases at J, with 26 bases between the two ends. This CDR3 region has 18 residues. Germline values: CDR1 SGHAT, CDR2 FQNNGV. CDR3 region: CASSQDRESGGLAYEQYS. The CDR3 DNA sequence: TGTGCCAGCAGTCAGGACAGGGAATCGGGGGGGTTAGCCTACGAGCAGTACTCC.

This clonotype was found a few times. This clone may be a read error of a much larger clone one base away. The chain uses TRBV11-2 and TRBJ2-5, with TRBD1 matching over 8 bases. The CDR3 covers 16 residues. CDR1 SGHAT and CDR2 FQNNGV come from the germline V gene. CDR3 sequence reads: CASSLDDVRGLEIQYF. The CDR3, as DNA: TGTGCCAGCAGCTTAGATGATGTCAGGGGGCTTGAGATCCAGTACTTC.

Turning to this clonotype: One base away lies a much larger clone, so this may be a sequencing read error. The V and J genes are TRBV11-3 and TRBJ1-2; possible D gene TRBD1, 6 bases. The CDR3 covers 15 residues. The V gene lost 7 bases and the J gene lost 8 bases, with 23 bases spanning the gap. Germline V gene sequence: CDR1 SGHNT, CDR2 YENEEA. The CDR3 DNA is TGTGCCAGCAACTTTCATAAGGACAGCCCTTGGGGCTACACCTTC. This gives the protein CASNFHKDSPWGYTF. Using reference TRBV11-3 and TRBJ1-2 for the parts outside the CDR3, the full variable domain is EAGVVQSPRYKIIEKKQPVAFWCNPISGHNTLYWYLQNLGQGPELLIRYENEEAVDDSQLPKDRFSAERLKGVDSTLKIQPAELGDSAVYLCASNFHKDSPWGYTFGSGTRLTVV.

This clonotype was picked up one time. Its ends do not fully match the called genes, so a read error is possible. The V gene is TRBV7-9, the J gene TRBJ2-3; TRBD2 agrees at 11 bases. The CDR3 has 14 amino acids. Germline lookup yields CDR1 SEHNR and CDR2 FQNEAQ (reference sequence). The CDR3 DNA reads as TGTGCCAGCAGCATAGCGGGAGGGCCAGATACGCAGTATTTT. This encodes CASSIAGGPDTQYF.

On this clonotype itself: One end of the junction fails to match germline, which may point to a read error. CDR3 region: CANSFLAGIYNEQFF. The CDR3 DNA follows: TGTGCCAACAGCTTCTTAGCGGGAATTTACAATGAGCAGTTCTTC. The chain uses TRBV7-9 and TRBJ2-1; TRBD2 matches 8 bases. Germline values: CDR1 SEHNR, CDR2 FQNEAQ (reference sequence). The CDR3 runs to 15 residues.

The chain combines TRBV7-9 with TRBJ2-1, with D perhaps TRBD1 (6 bases). Germline values: CDR1 SEHNR, CDR2 FQNEAQ (reference sequence). The length of the CDR3 is 16 residues. V lost 5 bases and J lost 0, with 14 bases in between. The CDR3 DNA reads TGTGCCAGCAGCAACCGTGGGGGCCTCTCCTACAATGAGCAGTTCTTC. Protein product: CASSNRGGLSYNEQFF.

This rearrangement joins TRBV15 to TRBJ2-7, with D perhaps TRBD1 (5 bases). V was shortened by 4 bases and J by 4 bases, with 14 bases between the two germline ends. CDR1 is LNHNV and CDR2 is YYDKDF in the germline V gene (reference sequence). The CDR3 is 14 amino acids. The CDR3 bases are TGTGCCACCAGCACCAGGGCAGAGCCTTACGAGCAGTACTTC. It encodes CATSTRAEPYEQYF.

The chain recombines TRBV14 with TRBJ2-2, with 14 bases fitting TRBD2. The trim removed 4 bases at V and 3 bases at J, leaving 7 bases unmatched. CDR1 is SGHDN, CDR2 FVKESK, per germline. The CDR3 covers 18 residues. The CDR3 region is CASSPGTSGSQYTGELFF. CDR3 in DNA: TGTGCCAGCAGCCCCGGGACTAGCGGGAGTCAGTACACCGGGGAGCTGTTTTTT.

J is TRBJ2-3 and V is TRBV12-3 or TRBV12-4, with 9 bases identical to TRBD2. CDR3 length: 16 residues. Trimming took 2 bases from V and 11 from J; bases not matched to a gene: 14. The CDR3 DNA sequence: TGTGCCAGCAGTTTACTATTTTTAGCGGGAGAAATGGTGCAGTATTTT. Translation gives CASSLLFLAGEMVQYF.

This clonotype has at least ten counts. The V and J genes are TRBV29-1 and TRBJ2-2; D is undetermined. CDR1 and CDR2 (germline): SQVTM, ANQGSEA. The CDR3 is made up of 13 amino acids. V was shortened by 3 bases and J by 4 bases, with 9 bases between the two germline ends. CDR3 bases: TGCAGCGTTGACAGTGAGACCACCGGGGAGCTGTTTTTT. Encoded protein: CSVDSETTGELFF.

With respect to this clonotype: This could be a read error, since a much larger clone is one nucleotide away. The chain is built from TRBV12-3 or TRBV12-4 and TRBJ1-5; D gene uncertain. CDR3 length equals 13 residues. The CDR3 protein is CASRPNSNQPQRF. The CDR3 bases are TGTGCCAGCAGACCGAATAGCAATCAGCCCCAGCGTTTT.

About this clonotype: This likely comes from a read error, as the CDR3 has no conserved phenylalanine or tryptophan at its end. The chain recombines TRBV5-1 with TRBJ2-2; tentative D call: TRBD2 (5 bases). Between the trimmed V and J ends, which lost 4 bases and 3 bases, there was a span of 16 bases. The CDR3 consists of 16 residues. Germline loops: CDR1 SGHRS, CDR2 YFSETQ. This chain's CDR3 is CASSPTIRDDTGELFL. CDR3 sequence (DNA): TGCGCCAGCAGCCCCACCATCCGGGATGACACCGGGGAGCTGTTTCTT.

As for this clonotype: This could be a read error, since a much larger clone is one nucleotide away. The rearrangement joins TRBV12-3 or TRBV12-4 to TRBJ2-7; perhaps TRBD1 as D (5 bases). This CDR3 is 14 amino acids long. Between the trimmed V and J ends, which lost 7 bases and 4 bases, there was a span of 17 bases. The CDR3 reads CASNLTDIPYEQYF. The DNA of the CDR3 is TGTGCCAGCAATTTGACGGACATACCTTACGAGCAGTACTTC.

This clonotype appeared a few times. The chain recombines TRBV6-5 with TRBJ1-6; D uncertain. V lost 0 bases and J 6 bases, leaving 9 bases between the germline ends. This CDR3 contains 15 residues. CDR1 is MNHEY, CDR2 SVGAGI, per germline. For the CDR3, the DNA is TGTGCCAGCAGTTACTCGGGGAGGCTTAATTCACCCCTCCACTTT. It yields the protein CASSYSGRLNSPLHF.

About this clonotype itself: One end of the junction does not line up with germline, which may come from a read error. The chain employs TRBV4-1 and TRBJ2-7; D is uncertain. The CDR3 extends over 14 amino acids. Germline CDR1 is MGHRA and CDR2 is YSYEKL. CDR3 amino acids: CASSQWAYSYEEYF. CDR3 coding DNA: TGCGCCAGCAGCCAGTGGGCATATTCCTACGAGGAGTACTTC.